This T cell receptor (beta chain) was recovered during a study of graft-versus-host responses after intestinal transplantation. Study-wide background: Multivisceral, liver-intestinal, or isolated intestinal transplants were performed in recipients.

General study results and limits: Detection of GvH clones occurred in recipient marrow, and some had their first appearance in ileum or blood. Individuals carrying graft-donor T cell macrochimerism showed high graft-versus-host to host-versus-graft clonal ratios in allografts.

Sequencing was performed with immunoSEQ multiplex PCR; in TCRdb, only in-frame clones are kept and a portion is missing. In the table there are about 19,000 clones, around 80% of which are singletons. As for this clone: The antigen is undetermined.

CDR1 is MNHNY, CDR2 SVGAGI, per germline (reference sequence). V lost 4 bases and J lost 4, with 10 bases in between. The CDR3 consists of 14 residues. The V gene is TRBV6-6, the J gene TRBJ2-2; D not resolved. The sequence came from a human patient who received an intestinal transplant, so some T cells may come from the graft donor. Here the sequenced sample was PBMCs, taken 14 days after transplant. The CDR3 nucleotides are TGTGCCAGCAGTTCTCACCTACTCACCGGGGAGCTGTTTTTT. Translating it yields CASSSHLLTGELFF.